This is a list of T cell receptor beta chains from one sample in a study of cytomegalovirus exposure and HLA in healthy donors. The data were produced by immunoSEQ multiplex PCR, yet TCRdb's version contains in-frame clones alone and is incomplete. The sample contains more than 150,000 clones, more than 70% of which appear only once. The sample comprised PBMCs. Source of these receptors: a girl aged 5 to 17 in good health and CMV-seropositive. Both conserved end residues are part of each CDR3. Fields, in order: CDR3 protein, V gene, J gene, D gene. D genes are given only for firm matches.

CDR3: CSGSKTEETQYF
V: TRBV29-1
J: TRBJ2-5
D: .

CDR3: CASSFSLAGGEQFF
V: TRBV7-6
J: TRBJ2-1
D: .

CDR3: CASSQVSSGQGIHEQYF
V: TRBV14
J: TRBJ2-7
D: TRBD1

CDR3: CASSGGHEQYF
V: TRBV6-1
J: TRBJ2-7
D: .

CDR3: CASSRARGRAMNTEAFF
V: TRBV27
J: TRBJ1-1
D: .

CDR3: CASSQDTSGNSGANVLTF
V: TRBV4-2
J: TRBJ2-6
D: TRBD2

CDR3: CASSLQGATEAFF
V: TRBV7-2
J: TRBJ1-1
D: TRBD1

CDR3: CASTTSGRQETQYF
V: TRBV7-8
J: TRBJ2-5
D: TRBD2

CDR3: CASSGGRAADTQYF
V: TRBV10-1
J: TRBJ2-3
D: TRBD2

CDR3: CASSYDRGMVGEQYF
V: TRBV7-6
J: TRBJ2-7
D: TRBD1